This TCR beta chain was captured in a study of cytomegalovirus exposure and HLA in healthy donors. General study findings and limits: Altogether, 150 or so TCR beta chains were recorded as cytomegalovirus-associated. Later findings reportedly placed an Asian-associated ancestry cluster below the approximately 670-donor mean for N-insertions. Another analysis was done later, and it associated approximately 17,000 TCR beta sequences with HLA alleles at 0.05 false discovery rate.

As for the donors, each was a healthy bone marrow donor. V was trimmed by 5 bases and J by 7 bases, leaving 15 bases between them. Germline CDR1 reads KGHSH; CDR2 reads LQKENI. This CDR3 region has 13 residues. The PCR made use of 60 Vbeta and 13 Jbeta primers. TCRdb's copy holds only in-frame clones and misses some; the assay was immunoSEQ multiplex PCR. The table lists 40,000 to 55,000 clones, more than 65% of them singletons, with around a tenth in the top ten. Details on this clone: What it binds is not known.

The clonotype comes from a woman in her 50s in good health and CMV-seronegative. Sequenced material: PBMCs. The V gene is TRBV18, the J gene TRBJ2-7, with TRBD1 as a possible D gene (6 bases). The CDR3 DNA is TGTGCCAGCTCAAAAGGACAGCCGGGGGAGCAGTACTTC. It is translated as CASSKGQPGEQYF.